The sample holds many counts of the clone carrying this T cell receptor beta chain. Its antigen is unidentified. This entry comes from a study of CD8 T cells in ankylosing spondylitis. Study conclusions and caveats: Disease-linked clones were reportedly significantly enriched in matched ankylosing spondylitis synovial fluid.

TCRdb re-derived calls from the 5' RACE reads in MiXCR, one entry per CDR3 protein. The sample has around 150,000 distinct CDR3 sequences; around 17% are singletons. The V segment lost 3 bases and the J segment 3 bases; nucleotides outside the gene matches: 5. Germline CDR1 DFQATT, CDR2 SNEGSKA (reference sequence). This CDR3 region has 14 residues. The receptor was derived from a male donor with ankylosing spondylitis or in good health (not recorded which). V and J are TRBV20-1 and TRBJ1-5, with 7 bases lining up with TRBD1. Sequenced: blood, either unsorted or a sorted T cell fraction (not recorded which). CDR3 sequence reads: CSASPGTANQPQHF. CDR3 in DNA: TGCAGTGCTAGCCCGGGGACAGCCAATCAGCCCCAGCATTTT.